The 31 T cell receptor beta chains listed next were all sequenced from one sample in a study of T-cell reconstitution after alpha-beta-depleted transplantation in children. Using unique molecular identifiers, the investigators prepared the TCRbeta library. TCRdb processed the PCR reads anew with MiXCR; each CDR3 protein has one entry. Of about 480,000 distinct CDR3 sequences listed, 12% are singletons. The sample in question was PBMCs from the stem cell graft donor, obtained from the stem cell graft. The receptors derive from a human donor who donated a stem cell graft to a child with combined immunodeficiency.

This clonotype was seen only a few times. As DNA, the CDR3 is TGCAGTGCTAGAAAACCGGGGACAGGGTTCCAAGAGACCCAGTACTTC. As protein: CSARKPGTGFQETQYF. The V gene is TRBV20-1, the J gene TRBJ2-5; TRBD1 matches 9 bases. The germline gives CDR1 DFQATT, CDR2 SNEGSKA (reference sequence). The ends lost 2 bases at V and 1 base at J; junction bases unmatched: 8. The CDR3 length is 16 residues.

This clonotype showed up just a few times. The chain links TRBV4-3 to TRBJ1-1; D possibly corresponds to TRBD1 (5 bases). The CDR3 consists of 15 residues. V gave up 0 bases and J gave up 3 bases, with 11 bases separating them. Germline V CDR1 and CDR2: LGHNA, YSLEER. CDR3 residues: CASSQDQGGDTEAFF. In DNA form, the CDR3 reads TGCGCCAGCAGCCAAGATCAGGGAGGGGACACTGAAGCTTTCTTT.

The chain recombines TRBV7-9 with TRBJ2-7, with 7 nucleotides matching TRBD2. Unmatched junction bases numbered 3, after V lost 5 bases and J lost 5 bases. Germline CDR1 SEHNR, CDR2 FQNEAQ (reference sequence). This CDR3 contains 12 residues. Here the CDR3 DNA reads TGTGCCAGCAGCCCCGCGGGGGACGAGCAGTACTTC. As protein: CASSPAGDEQYF.

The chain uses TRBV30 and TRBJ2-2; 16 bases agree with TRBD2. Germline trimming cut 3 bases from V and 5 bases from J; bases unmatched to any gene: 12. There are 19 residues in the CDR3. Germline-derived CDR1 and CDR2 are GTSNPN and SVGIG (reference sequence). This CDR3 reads CAWRSPGTSGGGRTGELFF. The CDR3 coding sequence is TGTGCCTGGAGGTCTCCCGGGACTAGCGGGGGGGGTCGGACCGGGGAGCTGTTTTTT.

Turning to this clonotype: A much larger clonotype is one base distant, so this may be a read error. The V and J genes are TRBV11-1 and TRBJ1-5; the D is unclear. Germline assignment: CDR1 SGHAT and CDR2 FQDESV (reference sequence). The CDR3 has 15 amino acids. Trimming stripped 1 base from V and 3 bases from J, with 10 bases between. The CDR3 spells CASSLGAEINQPQHF. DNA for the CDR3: TGTGCCAGCAGCTTAGGGGCAGAAATCAATCAGCCCCAGCATTTT.

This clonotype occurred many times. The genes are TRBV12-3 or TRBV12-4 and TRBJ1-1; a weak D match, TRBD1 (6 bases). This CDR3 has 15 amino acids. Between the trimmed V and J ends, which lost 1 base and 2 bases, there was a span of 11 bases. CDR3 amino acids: CASSLGGHPNTEAFF. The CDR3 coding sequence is TGTGCCAGCAGTTTAGGGGGACACCCAAACACTGAAGCTTTCTTT.

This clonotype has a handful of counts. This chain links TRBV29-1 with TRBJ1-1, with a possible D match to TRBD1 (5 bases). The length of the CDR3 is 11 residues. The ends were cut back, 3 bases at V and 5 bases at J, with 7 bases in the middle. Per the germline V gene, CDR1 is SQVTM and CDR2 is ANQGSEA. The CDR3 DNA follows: TGCAGCGTTGATGCAGGGACTGAAGCTTTCTTT. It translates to CSVDAGTEAFF. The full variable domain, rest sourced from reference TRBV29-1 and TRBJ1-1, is SAVISQKPSRDICQRGTSLTIQCQVDSQVTMMFWYRQQPGQSLTLIATANQGSEATYESGFVIDKFPISRPNLTFSTLTVSNMSPEDSSIYLCSVDAGTEAFFGQGTRLTVV.

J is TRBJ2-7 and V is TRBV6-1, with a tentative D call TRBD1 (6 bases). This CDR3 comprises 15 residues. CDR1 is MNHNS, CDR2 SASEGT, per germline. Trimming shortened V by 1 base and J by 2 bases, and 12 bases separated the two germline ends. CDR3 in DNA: TGTGCCAGCAGTGAAGGCAGGGGAAATGCCTACGAGCAGTACTTC. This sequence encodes CASSEGRGNAYEQYF.

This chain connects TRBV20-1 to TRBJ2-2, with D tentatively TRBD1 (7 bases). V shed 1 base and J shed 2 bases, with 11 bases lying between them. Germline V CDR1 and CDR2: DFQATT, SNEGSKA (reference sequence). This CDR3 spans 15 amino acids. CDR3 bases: TGCAGTGCTAGAGGCGGGACAGAAAACACCGGGGAGCTGTTTTTT. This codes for CSARGGTENTGELFF.

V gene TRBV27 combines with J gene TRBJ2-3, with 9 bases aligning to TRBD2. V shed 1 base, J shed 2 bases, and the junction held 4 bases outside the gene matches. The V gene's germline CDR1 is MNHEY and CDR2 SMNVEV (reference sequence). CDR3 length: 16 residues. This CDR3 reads CASSLLWTSDTDTQYF. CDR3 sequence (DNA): TGTGCCAGCAGTTTATTGTGGACTAGCGACACAGATACGCAGTATTTT.

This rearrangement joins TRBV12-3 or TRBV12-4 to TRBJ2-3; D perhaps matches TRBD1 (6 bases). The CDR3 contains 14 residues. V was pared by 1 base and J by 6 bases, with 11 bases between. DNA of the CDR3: TGTGCCAGCAGTTTAGTGTCCAGGGGTGATACGCAGTATTTT. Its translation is CASSLVSRGDTQYF.

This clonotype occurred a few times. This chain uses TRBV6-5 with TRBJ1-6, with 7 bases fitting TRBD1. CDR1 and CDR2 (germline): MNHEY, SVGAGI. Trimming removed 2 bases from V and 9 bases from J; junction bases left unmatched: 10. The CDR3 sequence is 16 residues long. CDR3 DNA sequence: TGTGCCAGCAGTTACACTACCGACAGGGCGGGTTCACCCCTCCACTTT. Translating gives CASSYTTDRAGSPLHF.

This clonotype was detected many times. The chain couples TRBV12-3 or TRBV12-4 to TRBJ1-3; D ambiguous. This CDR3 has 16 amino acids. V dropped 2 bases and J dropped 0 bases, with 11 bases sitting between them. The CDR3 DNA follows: TGTGCCAGCAGTTTAAATACCGGGAACTCTGGAAACACCATATATTTT. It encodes CASSLNTGNSGNTIYF.

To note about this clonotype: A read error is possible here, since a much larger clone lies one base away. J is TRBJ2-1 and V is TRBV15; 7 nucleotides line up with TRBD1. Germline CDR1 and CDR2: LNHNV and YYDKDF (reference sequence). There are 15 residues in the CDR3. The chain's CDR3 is CATSRTRDRRNVQFF. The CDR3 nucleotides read TGTGCCACCAGCAGGACCCGGGACAGACGAAATGTGCAGTTCTTC.

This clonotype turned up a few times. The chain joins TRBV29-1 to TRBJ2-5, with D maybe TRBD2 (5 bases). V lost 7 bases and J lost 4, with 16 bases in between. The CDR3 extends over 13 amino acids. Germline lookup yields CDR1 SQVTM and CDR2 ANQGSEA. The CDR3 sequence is CSADTGSGETQYF. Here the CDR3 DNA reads TGCAGCGCCGATACGGGGTCGGGAGAGACCCAGTACTTC.

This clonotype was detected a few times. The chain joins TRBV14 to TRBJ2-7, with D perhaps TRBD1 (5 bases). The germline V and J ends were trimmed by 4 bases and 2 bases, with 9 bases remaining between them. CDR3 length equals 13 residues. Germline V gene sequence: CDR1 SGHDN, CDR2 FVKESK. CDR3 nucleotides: TGTGCCAGCAGCCGGGGCGATGCCTACGAGCAGTACTTC. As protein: CASSRGDAYEQYF.

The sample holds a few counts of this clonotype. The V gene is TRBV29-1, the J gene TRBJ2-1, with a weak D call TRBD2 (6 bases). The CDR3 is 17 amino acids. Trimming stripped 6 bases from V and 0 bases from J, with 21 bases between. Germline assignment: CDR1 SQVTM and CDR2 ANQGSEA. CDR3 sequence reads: CSVGGGTGKGSYNEQFF. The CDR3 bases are TGCAGCGTGGGGGGTGGTACGGGGAAGGGCTCCTACAATGAGCAGTTCTTC.

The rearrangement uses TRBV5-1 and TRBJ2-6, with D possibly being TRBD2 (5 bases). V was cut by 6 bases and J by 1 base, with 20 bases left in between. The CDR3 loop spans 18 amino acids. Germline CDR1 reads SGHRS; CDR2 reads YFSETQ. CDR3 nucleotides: TGCGCCAGCACCCCTCGCCTTCGCCCGGGATCTGGGGCCAACGTCCTGACTTTC. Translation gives CASTPRLRPGSGANVLTF.

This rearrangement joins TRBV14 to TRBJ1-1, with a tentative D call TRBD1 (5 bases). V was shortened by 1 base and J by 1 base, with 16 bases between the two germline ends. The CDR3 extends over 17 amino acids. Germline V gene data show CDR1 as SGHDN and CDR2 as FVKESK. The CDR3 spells CASSQADGWGSNTEAFF. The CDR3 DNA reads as TGTGCCAGCAGCCAAGCGGACGGGTGGGGGTCGAACACTGAAGCTTTCTTT. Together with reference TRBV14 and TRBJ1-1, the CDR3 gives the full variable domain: EAGVTQFPSHSVIEKGQTVTLRCDPISGHDNLYWYRRVMGKEIKFLLHFVKESKQDESGMPNNRFLAERTGGTYSTLKVQPAELEDSGVYFCASSQADGWGSNTEAFFGQGTRLTVV.

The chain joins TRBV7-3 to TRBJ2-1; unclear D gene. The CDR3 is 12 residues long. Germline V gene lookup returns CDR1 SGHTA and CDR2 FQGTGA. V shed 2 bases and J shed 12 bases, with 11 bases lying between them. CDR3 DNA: TGTGCCAGCAGCTTACCAGGCTTGGGGCAGTTCTTC. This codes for CASSLPGLGQFF.

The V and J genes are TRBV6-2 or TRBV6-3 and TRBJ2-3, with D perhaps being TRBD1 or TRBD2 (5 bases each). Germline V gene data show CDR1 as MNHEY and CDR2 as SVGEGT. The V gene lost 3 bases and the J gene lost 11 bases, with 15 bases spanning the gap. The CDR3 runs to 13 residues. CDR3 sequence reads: CASSYGGVRMQYF. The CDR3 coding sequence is TGTGCCAGCAGTTATGGGGGAGTTAGAATGCAGTATTTT.

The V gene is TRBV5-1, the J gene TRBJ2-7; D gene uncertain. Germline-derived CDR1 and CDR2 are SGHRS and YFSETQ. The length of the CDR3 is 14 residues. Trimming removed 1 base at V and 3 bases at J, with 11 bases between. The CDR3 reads CASSLLSIYYEQYF. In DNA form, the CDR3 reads TGCGCCAGCAGCTTGTTAAGTATTTACTACGAGCAGTACTTC.

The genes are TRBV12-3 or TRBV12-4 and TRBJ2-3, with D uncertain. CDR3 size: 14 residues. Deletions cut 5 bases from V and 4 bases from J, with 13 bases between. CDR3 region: CASSPPRPADTQYF. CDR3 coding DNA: TGTGCCAGCAGTCCCCCCCGGCCAGCAGATACGCAGTATTTT.

The CDR3: CASSRDGGSGNTIYF. The DNA of the CDR3 is TGTGCCAGCTCACGAGATGGAGGGTCTGGAAACACCATATATTTT. This chain connects TRBV18 to TRBJ1-3; D is undetermined. CDR3 length: 15 amino acids. The V and J ends lost 4 bases and 1 base respectively, with 11 bases between them. The germline gives CDR1 KGHSH, CDR2 LQKENI.

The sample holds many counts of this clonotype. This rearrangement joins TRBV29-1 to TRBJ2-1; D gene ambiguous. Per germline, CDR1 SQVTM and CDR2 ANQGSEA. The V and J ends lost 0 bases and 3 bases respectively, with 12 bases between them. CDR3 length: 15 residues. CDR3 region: CSVEDRLVYYNEQFF. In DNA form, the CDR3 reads TGCAGCGTTGAAGACCGACTGGTCTACTACAATGAGCAGTTCTTC.

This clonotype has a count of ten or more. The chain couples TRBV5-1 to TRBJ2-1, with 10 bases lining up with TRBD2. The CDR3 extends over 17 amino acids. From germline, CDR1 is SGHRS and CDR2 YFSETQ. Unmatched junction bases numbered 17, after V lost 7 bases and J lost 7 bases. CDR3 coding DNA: TGCGCCAGCGGGTTATCGGCTAGCGGGAGCACGCGGAATGAGCAGTTCTTC. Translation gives CASGLSASGSTRNEQFF.

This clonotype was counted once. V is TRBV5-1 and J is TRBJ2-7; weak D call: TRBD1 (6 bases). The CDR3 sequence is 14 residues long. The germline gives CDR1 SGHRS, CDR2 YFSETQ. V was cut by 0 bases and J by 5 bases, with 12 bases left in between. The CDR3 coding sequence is TGCGCCAGCAGCTTGGAAAAACCAGGGGACGAGCAGTACTTC. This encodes CASSLEKPGDEQYF.

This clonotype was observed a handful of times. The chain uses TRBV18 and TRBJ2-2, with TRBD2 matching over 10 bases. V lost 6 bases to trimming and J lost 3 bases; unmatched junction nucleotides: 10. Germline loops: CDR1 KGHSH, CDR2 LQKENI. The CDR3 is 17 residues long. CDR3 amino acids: CASSRASGGYDTGELFF. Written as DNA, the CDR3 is TGTGCCAGCTCCCGCGCTAGCGGGGGTTACGACACCGGGGAGCTGTTTTTT. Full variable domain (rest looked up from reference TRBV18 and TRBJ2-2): NAGVMQNPRHLVRRRGQEARLRCSPMKGHSHVYWYRQLPEEGLKFMVYLQKENIIDESGMPKERFSAEFPKEGPSILRIQQVVRGDSAAYFCASSRASGGYDTGELFFGEGSRLTVL.

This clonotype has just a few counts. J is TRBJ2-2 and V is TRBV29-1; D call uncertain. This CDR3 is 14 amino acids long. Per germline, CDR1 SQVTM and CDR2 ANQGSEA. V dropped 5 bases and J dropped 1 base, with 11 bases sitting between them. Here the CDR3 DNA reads TGCAGCGTTCGTTTTAGGGAGAACACCGGGGAGCTGTTTTTT. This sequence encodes CSVRFRENTGELFF.

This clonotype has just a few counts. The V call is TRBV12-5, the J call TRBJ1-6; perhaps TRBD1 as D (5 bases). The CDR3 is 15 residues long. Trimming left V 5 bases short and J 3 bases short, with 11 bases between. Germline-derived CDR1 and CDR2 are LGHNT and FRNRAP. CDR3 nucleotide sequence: TGTGCTAGTGGTCCGGACACGCACTATAATTCACCCCTCCACTTT. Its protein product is CASGPDTHYNSPLHF.

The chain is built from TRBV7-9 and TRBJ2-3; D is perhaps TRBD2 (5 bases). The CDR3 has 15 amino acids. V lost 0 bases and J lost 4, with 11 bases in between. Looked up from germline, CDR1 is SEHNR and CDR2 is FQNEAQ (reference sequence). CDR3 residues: CASSLAGVFPDTQYF. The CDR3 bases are TGTGCCAGCAGCTTAGCGGGAGTCTTTCCAGATACGCAGTATTTT.